A selection of T cell receptor beta chains follows, all from one sample in a study of blood T cell repertoires in COVID-19. Sequencing used immunoSEQ multiplex PCR; TCRdb keeps in-frame clones, though not all of them. The sample yields 200,000 to 300,000 clones, approximately 83% seen once. The material sequenced was peripheral blood. Receptor source: an elderly woman with acute or convalescent COVID-19. Both conserved end residues are part of each CDR3. D genes are given only for firm matches. Only some rows state a clone size, as once, few, many or a class for expanded clones.

>TRBD1|TRBV6-5|NA|TRBJ1-4
TGTGCCAGCAGTTCCACAGGGGGGACTAATGAAAAACTGTTTTTT
CASSSTGGTNEKLFF
>NA|TRBV19|NA|TRBJ1-5
TGTGCCAGTAGTATTAATCCCAGGATGGGTCAGCCCCAGCATTTT
CASSINPRMGQPQHF
>NA|TRBV12-5|NA|TRBJ1-3
TGTGCTAGTGGTTTGGTAAACACAGGGACTGGAAACACCATATATTTT
CASGLVNTGTGNTIYF
>TRBD2|TRBV5-1|few|TRBJ2-3
TGCGCCAGCAGCTTGGTAGCGGGGGATCATACAGATACGCAGTATTTT
CASSLVAGDHTDTQYF
>NA|TRBV5-1|NA|TRBJ2-7
TGCGCCAGCAGAAGAGGGTTGGCCGATGGGCGCTACGAGCAGTACTTC
CASRRGLADGRYEQYF
>NA|TRBV7-2|NA|TRBJ2-5
TGTGCCAGCAGCTTAGTAGTACCTCCCCAGTACTTC
CASSLVVPPQYF
>TRBD2|TRBV6-5|NA|TRBJ2-7
TGTGCCAGCACCGGACTAGCGGGCTCCTACGAGCAGTACTTC
CASTGLAGSYEQYF
>TRBD1|TRBV19|NA|TRBJ1-1
TGTGCCAGTACAACAGGGGGCTACACTGAAGCTTTCTTT
CASTTGGYTEAFF
>TRBD1|TRBV6-5|NA|TRBJ1-2
TGTGCCAGCAGTTCACAGGGGGTGTTATATGGCTACACCTTC
CASSSQGVLYGYTF
>NA|TRBV2|NA|TRBJ1-1
TGTGCCAGCAGTGAAGCCCCCCGGAGCTTGAACACTGAAGCTTTCTTT
CASSEAPRSLNTEAFF
>NA|TRBV24-1|NA|TRBJ2-1
TGTGCCACCAGTGATGAGTACAATGAGCAGTTCTTC
CATSDEYNEQFF
>NA|TRBV7-3|once|TRBJ2-1
TGTGCCAGCAGCTTAGATCTGTACAGCTCCTACAATGAGCAGTTCTTC
CASSLDLYSSYNEQFF
>TRBD2|TRBV18|NA|TRBJ2-1
TGTGCCAGCTCACCTTCCAGCGGGACTTACAATGAGCAGTTCTTC
CASSPSSGTYNEQFF
>TRBD2|TRBV5-1|few|TRBJ2-1
TGCGCCAGCAGCACGGGACTAGCGGGGGGCCTCTACGATGAGCAGTTCTTC
CASSTGLAGGLYDEQFF
>NA|TRBV20-1|NA|TRBJ1-1
TGCAGTGCCAGTGCAGGGCCCACTGAAGCTTTCTTT
CSASAGPTEAFF
>TRBD2|TRBV11-3|NA|TRBJ2-5
TGTGCCAGCAGCAACCGGGGGGGTGAGACCCAGTACTTC
CASSNRGGETQYF
>NA|TRBV4-2|NA|TRBJ1-4
TGTGCCAGCAGCCCAGGTTTGGGGGCTTTGAATGAAAAACTGTTTTTT
CASSPGLGALNEKLFF
>TRBD1|TRBV14|NA|TRBJ1-1
TGTGCCAGCAGCCAAGCAACAGGGGCCTCGTCGCGTGGAACTGAAGCTTTCTTT
CASSQATGASSRGTEAFF
>NA|TRBV28|NA|TRBJ1-2
TGTGCCAGCAGTTTCGGACAGAGGTATGGCTACACCTTC
CASSFGQRYGYTF
>TRBD2|TRBV9|NA|TRBJ2-1
TGTGCCAGCAGCCCCCGGACTAGCGGGGGGCCGTACAATGAGCAGTTCTTC
CASSPRTSGGPYNEQFF
>NA|TRBV27|NA|TRBJ2-5
TGTGCCAGCAGAGATAACAGCCCCACGGAGACCCAGTACTTC
CASRDNSPTETQYF
>TRBD2|TRBV20-1|NA|TRBJ2-5
TGCAGTGCTAGTTCTAGCGGAGGGGAGACCCAGTACTTC
CSASSSGGETQYF
>TRBD1|TRBV5-1|NA|TRBJ1-2
TGCGCCAGCAGCCCCGACAGGGTGGATGGCTACACCTTC
CASSPDRVDGYTF
>TRBD2|TRBV10-3|NA|TRBJ2-3
TGTGCCATCAGTGAGAGGGGGGGACTAGCGGACACAGATACGCAGTATTTT
CAISERGGLADTDTQYF
>TRBD1|TRBV6-5|NA|TRBJ1-1
TGTGTCACAGGGGGGCAGATCATGAACACTGAAGCTTTCTTT
CVTGGQIMNTEAFF
>NA|TRBV19|NA|TRBJ1-1
TGTGCCAGTACCTTTGACTCCAGCACTGAAGCTTTCTTT
CASTFDSSTEAFF
>NA|TRBV5-4|NA|TRBJ1-6
TGTGCCAGCAGCTTGAGGGAGGGGAATTCACCCCTCCACTTT
CASSLREGNSPLHF
>TRBD1|TRBV4-1|NA|TRBJ1-1
TGCGCCAGCAGCCAACCAGACAGGGGGCTTGGGAACACTGAAGCTTTCTTT
CASSQPDRGLGNTEAFF
>NA|TRBV2|NA|TRBJ1-4
TGTGCCAGCAGTGAACCAGGGAGGGGGGGTGAAAAACTGTTTTTT
CASSEPGRGGEKLFF
>TRBD1|TRBV10-2|NA|TRBJ1-5
TGCGCCAGCAGTGATGGGACAGGGATCTATCAGCCCCAGCATTTT
CASSDGTGIYQPQHF
>NA|TRBV28|few|TRBJ1-1
TGTGCCAGCATGTCGGTGAACACTGAAGCTTTCTTT
CASMSVNTEAFF
>TRBD1|TRBV28|NA|TRBJ2-2
TGTGCCAGCAGTTACGGGACAGGGAGCACCGGGGAGCTGTTTTTT
CASSYGTGSTGELFF
>TRBD1|TRBV6-1|NA|TRBJ1-5
TGTGCCAGCAGTGAAAGCCGGGACAGGGGGCCGTATAGCAATCAGCCCCAGCATTTT
CASSESRDRGPYSNQPQHF
>TRBD1|TRBV6-5|NA|TRBJ1-1
TGTGCCAGCAGTTACTCGAGAGTCCAGGGGGCTGGTGAAGCTTTCTTT
CASSYSRVQGAGEAFF
>TRBD1|TRBV5-4|NA|TRBJ2-3
TGTGCCAGCAGCCCGGGACAGGGAGATACGCAGTATTTT
CASSPGQGDTQYF
>TRBD1|TRBV19|NA|TRBJ1-1
TGTGCCAGTAGTATAGGACAGGGTAACACTGAAGCTTTCTTT
CASSIGQGNTEAFF